This T cell receptor beta chain was sequenced during a study of T cells after yellow fever vaccination. Regarding the study as a whole: Abundant clonotypes from the bulk population could have been carried over as contaminants into FACS-sorted repertoires.

Trimming took 7 bases from V and 6 from J, leaving 23 bases between them. This CDR3 comprises 16 residues. CDR1 MNHEY and CDR2 SMNVEV come from the germline V gene (reference sequence). Synthesis of TCR cDNA relied on 5'RACE template switching, which attached a universal primer site and UMIs. TCRdb used MiXCR to reprocess the 5' RACE reads, holding one entry per CDR3 protein. Among some 160,000 distinct CDR3 sequences, 7% to 10% were seen once, and the ten largest hold about a third. This clonotype turned up a few times. Its matching antigen is unknown. The clonotype originates from a man younger than 30 who received the YFV17D yellow fever vaccine. This rearrangement joins TRBV27 to TRBJ2-3, with D possibly called TRBD1 or TRBD2 (6 bases each). Sequencing used CD8+ T cells sorted from PBMCs, obtained 45 days after the yellow fever booster vaccination. The chain's CDR3 is CASTPGAASFFDTQYF. The CDR3 coding sequence is TGTGCCAGCACCCCGGGGGCGGCCTCGTTTTTTGATACGCAGTATTTT.